The clone carrying this TCR beta chain has at least ten counts. Its antigen is unidentified. CDR1 is SGHTA and CDR2 is FQGNSA in the germline V gene. This CDR3 region has 14 residues. V lost 5 bases and J 0 bases, leaving 11 bases between the germline ends. The data derive from a study of spatial heterogeneity in lung cancer. Findings of the study overall: Relative to follow-up, resection was when ubiquitous expanded tumor TCRs appeared more in blood.

The time point: sample taken at primary tumor resection. Sequencing was performed on whole RNA extracted from tumor and nontumor lung tissue, or from frozen PBMC, and the material was left unsorted. The donor group consisted of 55 to 85 patients who had untreated, early-stage non-small cell lung cancer. Each CDR3 protein gets one entry after TCRdb re-called the 5' RACE reads with MiXCR. The data contain tens of thousands of distinct CDR3 sequences, approximately 21% of them singletons. The chain joins TRBV7-2 to TRBJ2-7; tentative D call: TRBD2 (5 bases). The sequence derives from a male donor with early-stage non-small cell lung cancer. The input for sequencing was PBMCs, taken at surgery. The CDR3 here is CASSRSGISYEQYF. The DNA for the CDR3 is TGTGCCAGCAGCCGATCGGGGATCTCCTACGAGCAGTACTTC.